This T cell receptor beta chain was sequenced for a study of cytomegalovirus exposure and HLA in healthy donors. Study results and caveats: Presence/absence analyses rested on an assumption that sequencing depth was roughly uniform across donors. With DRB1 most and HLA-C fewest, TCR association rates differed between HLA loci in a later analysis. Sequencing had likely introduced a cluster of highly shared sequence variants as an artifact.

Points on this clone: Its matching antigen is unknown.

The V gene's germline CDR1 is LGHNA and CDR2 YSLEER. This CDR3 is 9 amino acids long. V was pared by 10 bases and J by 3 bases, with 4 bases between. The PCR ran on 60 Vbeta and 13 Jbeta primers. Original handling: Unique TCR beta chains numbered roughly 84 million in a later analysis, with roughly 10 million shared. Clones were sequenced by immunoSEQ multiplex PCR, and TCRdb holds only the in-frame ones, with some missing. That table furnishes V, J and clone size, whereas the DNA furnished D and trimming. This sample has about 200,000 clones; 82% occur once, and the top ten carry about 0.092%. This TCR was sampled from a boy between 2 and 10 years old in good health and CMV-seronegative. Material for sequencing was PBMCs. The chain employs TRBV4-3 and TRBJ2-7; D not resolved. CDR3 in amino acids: CAIHYEQYF. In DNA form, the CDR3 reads TGCGCCATCCACTACGAGCAGTACTTC.